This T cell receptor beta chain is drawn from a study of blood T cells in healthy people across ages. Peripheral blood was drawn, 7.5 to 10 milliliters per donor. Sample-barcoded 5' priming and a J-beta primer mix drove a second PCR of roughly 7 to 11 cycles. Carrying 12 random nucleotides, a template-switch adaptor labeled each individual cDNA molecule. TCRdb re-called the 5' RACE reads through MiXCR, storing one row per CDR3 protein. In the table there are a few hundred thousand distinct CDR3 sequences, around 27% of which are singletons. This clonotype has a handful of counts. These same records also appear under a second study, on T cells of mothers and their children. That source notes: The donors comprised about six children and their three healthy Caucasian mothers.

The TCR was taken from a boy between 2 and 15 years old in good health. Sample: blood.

The CDR3 region has the DNA TGCAGTGCTAGAGCCCCGGGAGAGAACTATGGCTACACCTTC. This encodes CSARAPGENYGYTF. This sequence joins TRBV20-1 and TRBJ1-2; D gene uncertain. V dropped 1 base and J dropped 2 bases, with 11 bases sitting between them. The CDR3 contains 14 residues. Germline CDR1 and CDR2: DFQATT and SNEGSKA (reference sequence).